This passage covers 26 T cell receptor beta chains from one sample sequenced in a study of T-cell reconstitution after alpha-beta-depleted transplantation in children. The authors prepared the TCRbeta library with unique molecular identifiers. TCRdb reanalysed the PCR reads using MiXCR and keeps one entry per CDR3 protein. Of about 980,000 distinct CDR3 sequences listed, less than 30% are singletons. The input for sequencing was PBMCs, mostly from graft donor cells, taken 360 days after TCRalphabeta/CD19-depleted stem cell transplant. These receptors were obtained from a boy under three years old who had a stem cell transplant for SCID, so the T cells may come from the graft donor.

The CDR3 reads CASSVQGKGNSPLHF. CDR3 bases: TGTGCCAGCAGTGTACAGGGAAAGGGAAATTCACCCCTCCACTTT. The chain carries TRBV12-3 or TRBV12-4 and TRBJ1-6, with D tentatively TRBD1 (6 bases). Trimming left V 5 bases short and J 7 bases short, with 15 bases between. The length of the CDR3 is 15 residues.

The chain's CDR3 is CASIHGGGAQPQHF. For the CDR3, the DNA is TGTGCCAGCATCCACGGGGGGGGCGCGCAGCCCCAGCATTTT. The chain couples TRBV28 to TRBJ1-5, with a tentative D call TRBD1 (6 bases). Germline CDR1 MDHEN, CDR2 SYDVKM. V shed 7 bases and J shed 7 bases, with 17 bases lying between them. This CDR3 is built from 14 residues.

The chain is built from TRBV6-2 or TRBV6-3 and TRBJ2-7; the match to TRBD1 covers 10 bases. J was trimmed by 6 bases and V by 5 bases; bases with no gene match: 7. There are 14 residues in the CDR3. Germline V gene lookup returns CDR1 MNHEY and CDR2 SVGEGT. Here the CDR3 DNA reads TGTGCCAGCAGTCGGGACAGGGGAGATCGCGAGCAGTACTTC. Its translation is CASSRDRGDREQYF.

V is TRBV29-1 and J is TRBJ1-1; TRBD1 might be the D (6 bases). Per germline, CDR1 SQVTM and CDR2 ANQGSEA. This CDR3 has 14 amino acids. CDR3 loop: CSTLRGRGNTEAFF. In DNA, the CDR3 is TGCAGTACTCTCCGGGGCAGGGGGAACACTGAAGCTTTCTTT. The full variable domain, with the rest looked up from reference TRBV29-1 and TRBJ1-1, is SAVISQKPSRDICQRGTSLTIQCQVDSQVTMMFWYRQQPGQSLTLIATANQGSEATYESGFVIDKFPISRPNLTFSTLTVSNMSPEDSSIYLCSTLRGRGNTEAFFGQGTRLTVV.

The table lists this clonotype with many counts. The rearrangement links TRBV7-9 to TRBJ2-3; 11 nucleotides agree with TRBD2. This CDR3 is 17 amino acids long. The V segment lost 5 bases and the J segment 2 bases; nucleotides outside the gene matches: 9. The germline V gene has CDR1 SEHNR and CDR2 FQNEAQ (reference sequence). CDR3: CASSPQGLAVPTDTQYF. CDR3 bases: TGTGCCAGCAGCCCCCAGGGACTAGCGGTTCCCACAGATACGCAGTATTTT.

The sample holds a few counts of this clonotype. The chain is built from TRBV27 and TRBJ1-4; no firm D call. CDR1 and CDR2 from the germline V gene are MNHEY and SMNVEV (reference sequence). Trimming removed 1 base at V and 0 bases at J, with 12 bases between. The CDR3 has 17 residues. The CDR3 is CASSLLSNSATNEKLFF. CDR3 coding DNA: TGTGCCAGCAGTTTATTATCCAACAGTGCAACTAATGAAAAACTGTTTTTT.

This clonotype was recorded once. This chain connects TRBV15 to TRBJ1-5; 8 positions agree with TRBD1. Germline loops: CDR1 LNHNV, CDR2 YYDKDF (reference sequence). J was trimmed by 10 bases and V by 3 bases; bases with no gene match: 11. CDR3 length equals 15 residues. The CDR3 protein is CATSRDRDIISPQHF. The CDR3 region has the DNA TGTGCCACCAGCAGGGACAGGGACATCATCAGCCCCCAGCATTTT. The whole variable domain, filled in from reference TRBV15 and TRBJ1-5, reads DAMVIQNPRYQVTQFGKPVTLSCSQTLNHNVMYWYQQKSSQAPKLLFHYYDKDFNNEADTPDNFQSRRPNTSFCFLDIRSPGLGDTAMYLCATSRDRDIISPQHFGDGTRLSIL.

The V and J genes are TRBV7-2 and TRBJ1-2; 9 nucleotides line up with TRBD1. The V gene's germline CDR1 is SGHTA and CDR2 FQGNSA. Losses at the gene ends were 4 bases for V and 5 bases for J; bases not matched to a gene: 8. The CDR3 loop spans 15 amino acids. The CDR3 loop is CASSSTGTGIYGYTF. The CDR3 DNA reads TGTGCCAGCAGCTCCACCGGGACAGGGATTTATGGCTACACCTTC.

The V call is TRBV5-1, the J call TRBJ1-4; D gene ambiguous. The germline gives CDR1 SGHRS, CDR2 YFSETQ. The CDR3 runs to 13 residues. The V end lost 0 bases, the J end lost 8 bases, and 8 bases lay between the germline ends. The chain's CDR3 is CASSLGGGEKLFF. For the CDR3, the DNA is TGCGCCAGCAGCTTGGGGGGTGGCGAAAAACTGTTTTTT.

The sample holds a few counts of this clonotype. The V and J genes are TRBV7-9 and TRBJ1-2; tentative D call: TRBD1 (5 bases). V was pared by 4 bases and J by 0 bases, with 18 bases between. The CDR3 length is 17 residues. Germline CDR1 SEHNR, CDR2 FQNEAQ (reference sequence). The CDR3 region is CASSSRSGTASNYGYTF. DNA of the CDR3: TGTGCCAGCAGCTCTCGATCCGGGACCGCCTCTAACTATGGCTACACCTTC.

This clonotype was observed many times. The gene calls are TRBV28 and TRBJ2-7; D not certain. Germline lookup yields CDR1 MDHEN and CDR2 SYDVKM. CDR3 size: 13 residues. V shed 5 bases and J shed 3 bases, with 11 bases lying between them. CDR3 bases: TGTGCCAGCAGTGCCTGGTCGTACTACGAGCAGTACTTC. Translation gives CASSAWSYYEQYF.

V is TRBV29-1 and J is TRBJ2-4; D perhaps matches TRBD2 (5 bases). Deletions cut 4 bases from V and 7 bases from J, with 14 bases between. Germline V gene lookup returns CDR1 SQVTM and CDR2 ANQGSEA. This CDR3 spans 13 amino acids. Written as DNA, the CDR3 is TGCAGCGTTGGATGGGGAGATCGGAACATTCAGTACTTC. Its translation: CSVGWGDRNIQYF.

This sequence joins TRBV7-8 and TRBJ2-5, with D tentatively TRBD2 (7 bases). The germline V gene encodes CDR1 SGHVS and CDR2 FQNEAQ. This CDR3 spans 15 amino acids. V was shortened by 9 bases and J by 4 bases, with 21 bases between the two germline ends. The CDR3 nucleotides are TGTGCCAGTTCGAGCGGGACATTGATCGGAGAGACCCAGTACTTC. The encoded protein is CASSSGTLIGETQYF.

This chain links TRBV10-3 with TRBJ2-7; tentative D call: TRBD1 (6 bases). Between the trimmed V and J ends, which lost 3 bases and 5 bases, there was a span of 17 bases. The CDR3 loop spans 15 amino acids. CDR1 and CDR2 (germline): ENHRY, SYGVKD. DNA of the CDR3: TGTGCCATCAGTGACCAAAACACAGGGTCAAACGAGCAGTACTTC. It yields the protein CAISDQNTGSNEQYF.

This clonotype appeared a few times. This chain joins TRBV10-3 and TRBJ2-4; 8 positions agree with TRBD2. The CDR3 is made up of 15 amino acids. Germline lookup yields CDR1 ENHRY and CDR2 SYGVKD. The junction had 8 bases not matched to a gene; V was cut back by 3 bases and J by 7 bases. Here the CDR3 reads CAISDPAGGWNIQYF. In DNA form, the CDR3 reads TGTGCCATCAGTGACCCGGCGGGGGGATGGAACATTCAGTACTTC.

The sample holds one count of this clonotype. V gene TRBV12-3 or TRBV12-4 combines with J gene TRBJ2-7, with TRBD1 matching 8 bases. After removal of 5 bases from V and 2 bases from J, the junction contained 8 bases not matched to a gene. The CDR3 covers 15 residues. CDR3 amino acids: CASSPDRGNAYEQYF. The CDR3 nucleotides are TGTGCCAGCAGTCCCGACAGGGGAAATGCCTACGAGCAGTACTTC.

The chain recombines TRBV29-1 with TRBJ2-5, with D perhaps TRBD2 (5 bases). This CDR3 has 17 amino acids. V dropped 0 bases and J dropped 0 bases, with 17 bases sitting between them. Germline V gives CDR1 SQVTM, CDR2 ANQGSEA. The CDR3: CSVEEDPGRRYQETQYF. As DNA, the CDR3 is TGCAGCGTTGAAGAGGATCCAGGAAGGAGGTACCAAGAGACCCAGTACTTC. Supplemented by reference TRBV29-1 and TRBJ2-5, the full variable domain reads SAVISQKPSRDICQRGTSLTIQCQVDSQVTMMFWYRQQPGQSLTLIATANQGSEATYESGFVIDKFPISRPNLTFSTLTVSNMSPEDSSIYLCSVEEDPGRRYQETQYFGPGTRLLVL.

The rearrangement uses TRBV12-3 or TRBV12-4 and TRBJ2-5, with 11 bases aligning to TRBD2. The CDR3 consists of 15 residues. The junction had 13 bases not matched to a gene; V was cut back by 6 bases and J by 10 bases. For the CDR3, the DNA is TGTGCCAGCAGCCAGAATAGCGGGGGGGCCGCCGTCCAGTACTTC. Protein: CASSQNSGGAAVQYF.

The genes are TRBV11-2 and TRBJ2-3, with D unresolved. The V gene's germline CDR1 is SGHAT and CDR2 FQNNGV. V lost 5 bases and J 2 bases, leaving 17 bases between the germline ends. The CDR3 runs 16 residues. The DNA of the CDR3 is TGTGCCAGCAGCCAATACGCCGGGTTACTCACAGATACGCAGTATTTT. This gives the protein CASSQYAGLLTDTQYF. The variable domain in full, with the rest retrieved from reference TRBV11-2 and TRBJ2-3, is EAGVAQSPRYKIIEKRQSVAFWCNPISGHATLYWYQQILGQGPKLLIQFQNNGVVDDSQLPKDRFSAERLKGVDSTLKIQPAKLEDSAVYLCASSQYAGLLTDTQYFGPGTRLTVL.

The J gene is TRBJ1-4, the V gene TRBV7-6; no clear D. Trimming cost V 5 bases and J 6 bases, with 16 bases left between them. The germline gives CDR1 SGHVS, CDR2 FNYEAQ. The CDR3 loop spans 15 amino acids. Written as DNA, the CDR3 is TGTGCCAGCAGCCCCGAGGCGATGGTCCATGAAAAACTGTTTTTT. This codes for CASSPEAMVHEKLFF.

V and J are TRBV20-1 and TRBJ1-5; D gene unclear. Germline V CDR1 and CDR2: DFQATT, SNEGSKA (reference sequence). This CDR3 comprises 14 residues. The V and J ends lost 5 bases and 1 base respectively, with 12 bases between them. The CDR3 spells CSALKGQSNQPQHF. CDR3 DNA sequence: TGCAGTGCTTTAAAGGGCCAGAGCAATCAGCCCCAGCATTTT.

The V call is TRBV28, the J call TRBJ1-6; 8 nucleotides agree with TRBD1. The CDR3 sequence is 17 residues long. V shed 6 bases and J 14 bases; nucleotides not matched to a gene: 21. Germline CDR1 reads MDHEN; CDR2 reads SYDVKM. The CDR3 spells CASSQTTGAPLGGALHF. The CDR3, as DNA: TGTGCCAGCAGCCAGACGACAGGGGCCCCTCTTGGAGGCGCCCTCCACTTT. Variable domain in full (rest from reference TRBV28 and TRBJ1-6): DVKVTQSSRYLVKRTGEKVFLECVQDMDHENMFWYRQDPGLGLRLIYFSYDVKMKEKGDIPEGYSVSREKKERFSLILESASTNQTSMYLCASSQTTGAPLGGALHFGNGTRLTVT.

This chain connects TRBV7-9 to TRBJ2-1; possibly TRBD2 for D (5 bases). Per germline, CDR1 SEHNR and CDR2 FQNEAQ (reference sequence). Trimming removed 1 base at V and 11 bases at J, with 9 bases between. This CDR3 has 12 residues. The CDR3 DNA follows: TGTGCCAGCAGCTTAGAGGTAGCGCAGCAGTTCTTC. Its protein is CASSLEVAQQFF.

This clonotype was seen a handful of times. The chain is built from TRBV6-5 and TRBJ2-5; the match to TRBD2 covers 8 bases. V shed 4 bases and J 4 bases; nucleotides not matched to a gene: 8. Germline V CDR1 and CDR2: MNHEY, SVGAGI. The CDR3 is 15 residues long. CDR3 residues: CASSSPNSGVETQYF. The CDR3 DNA is TGTGCCAGCAGTTCACCCAATAGCGGGGTAGAGACCCAGTACTTC.

This clonotype occurred a few times. The genes are TRBV12-3 or TRBV12-4 and TRBJ2-2, with 7 bases fitting TRBD1. V trimming: 6 bases; J trimming: 0 bases; junction bases outside the gene matches: 7. This CDR3 is built from 16 residues. The CDR3: CASRTSGTANTGELFF. DNA of the CDR3: TGTGCCAGCAGAACCTCCGGGACAGCGAACACCGGGGAGCTGTTTTTT.

The V gene is TRBV12-3 or TRBV12-4, the J gene TRBJ1-5, with 7 bases identical to TRBD1. The CDR3 spans 16 residues. The trim removed 4 bases at V and 1 base at J, leaving 7 bases unmatched. This CDR3 is CASSSMTGPSNQPQHF. The DNA of the CDR3 is TGTGCCAGCAGTTCTATGACAGGGCCGAGCAATCAGCCCCAGCATTTT.